This T cell receptor (beta chain) emerged from a study of vaccination and CD4 T cells after COVID-19. Looking at the study overall: The cells were exposed to overlapping spike peptides originating from SARS-CoV-2, HCoV-NL63, HCoV-OC43 and HCoV-229E for stimulation. General study points: Spike mono-reactivity was the property of 304 of 307 vaccine-specific clones in convalescent patients.

The length of the CDR3 is 11 residues. Trimming pared 9 bases from V and 7 bases from J, leaving 13 bases between. Cultured CD4+ T cells had their DNA profiled by the Oncomine TCR Beta short-read assay. Genomic DNA from cultured CD4+ T cells was extracted. TCRdb called the PCR reads again in MiXCR, with one record for every CDR3 protein. The sample contains some 18,000 distinct CDR3 sequences, around three fifths of which appear only once. Treatment: roughly ten-day PBMC culture with coronavirus spike peptide pools or control peptides (ViraFEST assay). The ViraFEST method relied on peptide pools to expand antigen-specific T cells, followed by TCR sequencing. A word on this clonotype: The antigen remains unidentified.

The sample comprised CD4+ T cells from blood, cultured in vitro. The J gene is TRBJ2-7, the V gene TRBV12-3 or TRBV12-4; D ambiguous. The receptor was isolated from a human donor who had recovered from COVID-19. CDR3 nucleotides: TGTGCCAGTGCTACCCTTGGGGAGCAGTACTTC. Protein sequence: CASATLGEQYF.